This record looks at one TCR beta chain sequence and its context. Germline V gene data show CDR1 as MNHEY and CDR2 as SMNVEV (reference sequence). Trimming left V 2 bases short and J 8 bases short, with 10 bases between. The CDR3 loop spans 14 amino acids. This sample was included in a study of blood T cell repertoires in COVID-19. Study context: Samples taken during acute and convalescent COVID-19 were collected in the United States, Italy and Spain. T cells, B-cell-depleted T cells, or PBMCs supplied cDNA or gDNA.

The Seattle patients, enrolled during active infection, were followed longitudinally. In the authors' workflow: Reference gene primer amplification gave nucleated cell count estimates. Sequencing used immunoSEQ multiplex PCR; TCRdb keeps in-frame clones, though not all of them. V, J and clone size derive from that table, while D and trimming were established from the DNA sequence. The sample holds approximately 230,000 clones, about nine tenths seen once. This TCR was sampled from a woman aged 25-40 years with COVID-19, enrolled during active disease. The sequencing sample was made of peripheral blood. The V and J genes are TRBV27 and TRBJ1-6; D remains ambiguous. The CDR3 protein is CASSLTRSYSPLHF. The CDR3, as DNA: TGTGCCAGCAGTTTAACCAGGTCTTATTCACCCCTCCACTTT.